This T cell receptor beta chain was sequenced in a study of T-cell reconstitution after alpha-beta-depleted transplantation in children. Unique molecular identifiers were used to barcode this TCRbeta library. TCRdb called the PCR reads again in MiXCR, with one record for every CDR3 protein. There are around 190,000 distinct CDR3 sequences in the sample; approximately 6.9% occur only once, and around 5% lies in the top ten. This clonotype was seen repeatedly, ten times or more. The trim removed 4 bases at V and 3 bases at J, leaving 7 bases unmatched. This CDR3 has 16 amino acids. The V gene's germline CDR1 is MNHEY and CDR2 SMNVEV (reference sequence).

The genes are TRBV27 and TRBJ2-7; 12 bases line up with TRBD2. The material was PBMCs, obtained before TCRalphabeta/CD19-depleted stem cell transplant. The receptor's source is a boy aged 2-15 years with acute lymphoblastic leukemia, due to receive a stem cell transplant. CDR3 DNA: TGTGCCAGCAGTTCCCCCCAGACTAGCGGGAGCTACGAGCAGTACTTC. It is translated as CASSSPQTSGSYEQYF.